These 18 T cell receptor beta chains share one sample of origin, sequenced in a study of identical twins. TCRdb reprocessed the 5' RACE reads via MiXCR and lists one record per CDR3 protein. The repertoire has about 210,000 distinct CDR3 sequences, roughly a tenth of them found once; the top ten carry about 5.5%. Sequencing was done on a sample of memory (CD45RO+) T cells sorted from blood. The receptors were sampled from a woman between 18 and 29 years old in good health.

This clonotype has ten or more counts. The chain carries TRBV6-2 or TRBV6-3 and TRBJ2-3, with 14 bases identical to TRBD2. Losses at the gene ends were 6 bases for V and 2 bases for J; bases not matched to a gene: 16. The germline CDR1 and CDR2 sequences are MNHEY and SVGEGT. The CDR3 is made up of 20 amino acids. The CDR3 bases are TGTGCCAGCAGCCCCGGGACTAGCGGGGGACCCATCCAACCCACAGATACGCAGTATTTT. This gives the protein CASSPGTSGGPIQPTDTQYF.

The chain joins TRBV29-1 to TRBJ1-1; no clear D gene. CDR3 length: 12 amino acids. Trimming stripped 5 bases from V and 8 bases from J, with 15 bases between. In germline, CDR1 is SQVTM, CDR2 ANQGSEA. CDR3 region: CSVSIFGSEAFF. Here the CDR3 DNA reads TGCAGCGTTTCAATCTTCGGGTCCGAAGCTTTCTTT.

The rearrangement uses TRBV20-1 and TRBJ2-7; D might be TRBD2 (6 bases). The CDR3 runs to 14 residues. CDR1 is DFQATT, CDR2 SNEGSKA, per germline (reference sequence). Trimming stripped 1 base from V and 0 bases from J, with 10 bases between. The CDR3 DNA reads as TGCAGTGCTAGAGCGGGAGTGAGCTCCTACGAGCAGTACTTC. Translating it yields CSARAGVSSYEQYF.

This clonotype came up a few times. The chain couples TRBV12-3 or TRBV12-4 to TRBJ1-1; D gene unclear. V lost 6 bases and J 6 bases, leaving 11 bases between the germline ends. This CDR3 has 12 amino acids. The CDR3 protein is CASRLRDAEAFF. The CDR3 DNA sequence: TGTGCCAGCAGGCTCCGGGATGCTGAAGCTTTCTTT.

V usage is TRBV6-1 and J usage is TRBJ1-1; D uncertain. Germline assignment: CDR1 MNHNS and CDR2 SASEGT. The CDR3 runs to 14 residues. Trimming took off 6 bases at V and 0 bases at J, with 11 bases between the two ends. The CDR3 sequence is CASRPTLMNTEAFF. DNA for the CDR3: TGTGCCAGCAGACCGACACTTATGAACACTGAAGCTTTCTTT.

This clonotype turned up a few times. The rearrangement links TRBV9 to TRBJ2-5, with D unresolved. CDR1 SGDLS and CDR2 YYNGEE come from the germline V gene. V was trimmed by 3 bases and J by 4 bases, leaving 16 bases between them. The CDR3 contains 15 residues. CDR3 sequence (DNA): TGTGCCAGCAGCGCCTCGGGTGGTCTCCTAGAGACCCAGTACTTC. Protein: CASSASGGLLETQYF.

The chain joins TRBV29-1 to TRBJ2-5; D not certain. V lost 7 bases and J lost 3, with 9 bases in between. Germline CDR1 SQVTM, CDR2 ANQGSEA. This CDR3 has 11 residues. This CDR3 is CSARTEETQYF. CDR3 sequence (DNA): TGCAGCGCGCGGACGGAAGAGACCCAGTACTTC.

This clonotype was seen a handful of times. The chain is built from TRBV20-1 and TRBJ2-1; D may be TRBD1 (5 bases). The CDR3 covers 14 residues. The germline gives CDR1 DFQATT, CDR2 SNEGSKA (reference sequence). Trimming pared 6 bases from V and 2 bases from J, leaving 14 bases between. The CDR3 region is CSAMGRQAYNEQFF. Written as DNA, the CDR3 is TGCAGTGCCATGGGGCGCCAGGCCTACAATGAGCAGTTCTTC.

The sample holds many counts of this clonotype. In DNA, the CDR3 is TGCAGCGTCCCCGGGACAGACAAAGAGACCCAGTACTTC. Amino acids: CSVPGTDKETQYF. The chain links TRBV29-1 to TRBJ2-5; 7 nucleotides agree with TRBD1. V dropped 6 bases and J dropped 3; count of bases not matched to a gene: 7. This CDR3 has 13 residues. CDR1 and CDR2 from the germline V gene are SQVTM and ANQGSEA.

This clonotype was seen a handful of times. V usage is TRBV20-1 and J usage is TRBJ1-2; D gene uncertain. This CDR3 has 12 amino acids. Germline lookup yields CDR1 DFQATT and CDR2 SNEGSKA (reference sequence). Trimming pared 1 base from V and 2 bases from J, leaving 5 bases between. The CDR3: CSARGRNYGYTF. As DNA, the CDR3 is TGCAGTGCTAGAGGAAGGAACTATGGCTACACCTTC.

The chain joins TRBV6-2 or TRBV6-3 to TRBJ2-1; 11 bases line up with TRBD1. After removal of 4 bases from V and 8 bases from J, the junction contained 7 bases not matched to a gene. Germline-derived CDR1 and CDR2 are MNHEY and SVGEGT. The CDR3 is 15 amino acids. CDR3 in amino acids: CASSWRGQGDDEQFF. The CDR3 nucleotides read TGTGCCAGCAGTTGGAGGGGACAGGGGGACGATGAGCAGTTCTTC.

This clonotype was found a few times. The CDR3 DNA is TGTGCCAGCACTGGACAGGGGTTAGGGGGGGCCAACGTCCTGACTTTC. It encodes CASTGQGLGGANVLTF. The V and J genes are TRBV2 and TRBJ2-6, with TRBD1 matching 9 bases. The trim removed 7 bases at V and 4 bases at J, leaving 8 bases unmatched. CDR1 is SNHLY and CDR2 is FYNNEI in the germline V gene. The CDR3 has 16 amino acids.

This chain's CDR3 is CASSFGPGPSYEQYF. Written as DNA, the CDR3 is TGTGCCAGCAGCTTTGGACCGGGACCGTCCTACGAGCAGTACTTC. This chain uses TRBV11-2 with TRBJ2-7; either TRBD1 or TRBD2 may supply D (5 bases each). CDR1 and CDR2 (germline): SGHAT, FQNNGV. CDR3 length: 15 residues. The germline V and J ends were trimmed by 3 bases and 1 base, with 13 bases remaining between them.

This clonotype came up many times. The chain uses TRBV6-5 and TRBJ1-6, with TRBD1 matching over 7 bases. V lost 0 bases, J lost 7 bases, and 6 bases stayed unmatched. The CDR3 runs 16 residues. The germline gives CDR1 MNHEY, CDR2 SVGAGI. The CDR3 coding sequence is TGTGCCAGCAGTTACTCGACAGGGCTTTACAATTCACCCCTCCACTTT. Amino acids: CASSYSTGLYNSPLHF.

This clonotype was detected ten times or more. The J gene is TRBJ1-6, the V gene TRBV3-1; D not resolved. CDR1 and CDR2 (germline): LGHDT, YNNKEL (reference sequence). The CDR3 has 12 residues. V was cut by 7 bases and J by 7 bases, with 8 bases left in between. The CDR3 DNA sequence: TGTGCCAGCAACACCGGAAATTCACCCCTCCACTTT. Its translation: CASNTGNSPLHF.

This clonotype was observed many times. In DNA form, the CDR3 reads TGTGCCACCAGCAGAGATCAGGGCAGTGACAATGAAAAACTGTTTTTT. This translates into CATSRDQGSDNEKLFF. The chain joins TRBV15 to TRBJ1-4; D is possibly TRBD1 (5 bases). V shed 0 bases and J shed 5 bases, with 13 bases lying between them. CDR3 length: 16 residues. Germline values: CDR1 LNHNV, CDR2 YYDKDF (reference sequence).

The J gene is TRBJ2-1, the V gene TRBV6-1; D might be TRBD2 (6 bases). The V end was cut by 6 bases, the J end by 6 bases, with 15 bases between. The CDR3 extends over 14 amino acids. In germline, CDR1 is MNHNS, CDR2 SASEGT. The CDR3 region is CASRGLEWGNEQFF. In nucleotides, the CDR3 is TGTGCCAGCAGGGGACTGGAATGGGGCAATGAGCAGTTCTTC.

The CDR3 here is CASSVSRGSGTDTQYF. The CDR3 nucleotides read TGTGCCAGCAGCGTATCTCGGGGTAGTGGCACAGATACGCAGTATTTT. This sequence joins TRBV9 and TRBJ2-3; D may be TRBD2 (5 bases). V was trimmed by 1 base and J by 1 base, leaving 13 bases between them. Germline CDR1 SGDLS, CDR2 YYNGEE. This CDR3 is 16 amino acids long.